This entry lists 8 T cell receptor beta chains sequenced from one sample in a study of shared clonotypes between healthy human individuals. Generated by immunoSEQ multiplex PCR, the TCRdb table keeps only in-frame clones and is missing some. Seen here are about 2 million clones, approximately 94% observed once, and the top ten hold under 1.5%. CD8 cells classed as naive were CD45RO-negative and positively selected for CCR7, excluding terminally differentiated effector memory CD45RA+ cells. The sequenced sample was naive CD8+ T cells sorted from blood. These receptors originate from a young man in good health.

This rearrangement joins TRBV10-1 to TRBJ2-2; no clear D. Germline CDR1 WNHNN, CDR2 SYGVQD (reference sequence). The CDR3 extends over 9 amino acids. The CDR3 here is CANTGELFF. The CDR3 region has the DNA TGCGCGAACACCGGGGAGCTGTTTTTT.

V usage is TRBV28 and J usage is TRBJ2-7; D is undetermined. CDR1 is MDHEN, CDR2 SYDVKM, per germline. Trimming stripped 4 bases from V and 3 bases from J, with 19 bases between. The CDR3 is made up of 16 amino acids. CDR3 sequence: CASSSSTHYRLYEQYF. The CDR3 DNA follows: TGTGCCAGCAGTTCGTCGACACACTATAGGCTCTACGAGCAGTACTTC. The variable domain in full, completed from reference TRBV28 and TRBJ2-7, reads DVKVTQSSRYLVKRTGEKVFLECVQDMDHENMFWYRQDPGLGLRLIYFSYDVKMKEKGDIPEGYSVSREKKERFSLILESASTNQTSMYLCASSSSTHYRLYEQYFGPGTRLTVT.

This sequence joins TRBV13 and TRBJ1-5; no reliable D call. The CDR3 length is 14 residues. Germline assignment: CDR1 PRHDT and CDR2 FYEKMQ (reference sequence). V was shortened by 3 bases and J by 6 bases, with 12 bases between the two germline ends. The CDR3 loop reads CASSFGRAGQPQHF. CDR3 DNA sequence: TGTGCCAGCAGCTTCGGACGGGCGGGTCAGCCCCAGCATTTT. The full variable domain, completed using reference TRBV13 and TRBJ1-5, is AAGVIQSPRHLIKEKRETATLKCYPIPRHDTVYWYQQGPGQDPQFLISFYEKMQSDKGSIPDRFSAQQFSDYHSELNMSSLELGDSALYFCASSFGRAGQPQHFGDGTRLSIL.

The CDR3: CASSLEGQPVGTEAFF. The CDR3 DNA is TGTGCCAGCAGCTTAGAGGGACAACCTGTGGGCACTGAAGCTTTCTTT. The chain links TRBV13 to TRBJ1-1; tentative D call: TRBD1 (6 bases). The CDR3 totals 16 residues. Looked up from germline, CDR1 is PRHDT and CDR2 is FYEKMQ (reference sequence). Trimming removed 1 base at V and 4 bases at J, with 16 bases between.

The rearrangement uses TRBV28 and TRBJ1-2; D remains unclear. The CDR3 covers 14 residues. Germline values: CDR1 MDHEN, CDR2 SYDVKM. Trimming took off 3 bases at V and 2 bases at J, with 10 bases between the two ends. CDR3 sequence: CASSFAFRNYGYTF. CDR3 nucleotides: TGTGCCAGCAGTTTTGCTTTCCGCAACTATGGCTACACCTTC.

Comments on this clone: Different DNA sequences within this sample yield the same CDR3. This chain joins TRBV2 and TRBJ2-7; no definite D call. There are 11 residues in the CDR3. With 3 bases removed from V and 4 bases from J, the gap between germline ends came to 4 bases. Germline V gene data show CDR1 as SNHLY and CDR2 as FYNNEI. This CDR3 is CASSDTYEQYF. The CDR3 bases are TGTGCCAGCAGTGACACGTACGAGCAGTACTTC.

J is TRBJ2-5 and V is TRBV11-2; TRBD1 agrees at 7 bases. Per the germline V gene, CDR1 is SGHAT and CDR2 is FQNNGV. V shed 5 bases, J shed 0 bases, and the junction held 9 bases outside the gene matches. CDR3 length equals 16 residues. In DNA form, the CDR3 reads TGTGCCAGCAGCGAGGGGACAGATAGGTACCAAGAGACCCAGTACTTC. This encodes CASSEGTDRYQETQYF. Filled out from reference TRBV11-2 and TRBJ2-5, the complete variable domain reads EAGVAQSPRYKIIEKRQSVAFWCNPISGHATLYWYQQILGQGPKLLIQFQNNGVVDDSQLPKDRFSAERLKGVDSTLKIQPAKLEDSAVYLCASSEGTDRYQETQYFGPGTRLLVL.

The rearrangement uses TRBV7-9 and TRBJ2-7, with 11 bases lining up with TRBD2. The V and J ends lost 0 bases and 5 bases, in that order; junction bases with no gene match: 0. From germline, CDR1 is SEHNR and CDR2 FQNEAQ (reference sequence). The length of the CDR3 is 14 residues. For the CDR3, the DNA is TGTGCCAGCAGCTTAGCTAGCGGGAGGGACGAGCAGTACTTC. Its protein is CASSLASGRDEQYF.